The next 21 T cell receptor beta chains were all read from a single sample in a study of OX40 agonist ivuxolimab in advanced cancers. Measured with immunoSEQ multiplex PCR; TCRdb has only the in-frame clones, and not every one. The data contain around 21,000 clones, roughly 80% of them seen just once; the ten biggest clones take up roughly 25%. The sequences come from CD4+ or CD8+ T cells sorted from blood, collected in a trial of the OX40 agonist ivuxolimab. The receptors originated from an adult with an advanced solid tumor such as melanoma, head and neck, liver or kidney cancer.

The sample holds a few counts of this clone. The chain links TRBV5-4 to TRBJ1-3, with D perhaps matching TRBD1 (5 bases). Germline V lookup: CDR1 SGHNT, CDR2 YYREEE (reference sequence). Trimming took off 5 bases at V and 4 bases at J, with 13 bases between the two ends. The CDR3 has 14 residues. This CDR3 is CASRDQGSGNTIYF. The CDR3 DNA reads as TGTGCCAGCAGGGACCAGGGCTCCGGAAACACCATATATTTT.

The rearrangement uses TRBV7-9 and TRBJ2-1; D is ambiguous. The CDR3 loop spans 12 amino acids. Trimming cost V 1 base and J 9 bases, with 7 bases left between them. Germline-derived CDR1 and CDR2 are SEHNR and FQNEAQ (reference sequence). CDR3 sequence reads: CASSLVSVEQFF. The CDR3 region has the DNA TGTGCCAGCAGCTTAGTATCGGTTGAGCAGTTCTTC.

The chain combines TRBV28 with TRBJ2-6, with 11 bases aligning to TRBD1. The trim removed 7 bases at V and 4 bases at J, leaving 24 bases unmatched. Per the germline V gene, CDR1 is MDHEN and CDR2 is SYDVKM. This CDR3 has 22 amino acids. The CDR3 nucleotides are TGTGCCAGCAACCTATCTCCGGGACAGGGGGGTTACTGGGTTTCCGGGGCCAACGTCCTGACTTTC. Encoded protein: CASNLSPGQGGYWVSGANVLTF.

This clone was picked up a small number of times. J is TRBJ1-1 and V is TRBV7-9; tentative D call: TRBD1 (5 bases). This CDR3 is 15 amino acids long. Per germline, CDR1 SEHNR and CDR2 FQNEAQ (reference sequence). V was shortened by 1 base and J by 1 base, with 10 bases between the two germline ends. The CDR3 protein is CASSLVSGTNTEAFF. Here the CDR3 DNA reads TGTGCCAGCAGCTTAGTGTCCGGGACGAACACTGAAGCTTTCTTT.

The V gene is TRBV2, the J gene TRBJ2-1, with no clear D. V lost 7 bases and J lost 8, with 18 bases in between. CDR1 is SNHLY and CDR2 is FYNNEI in the germline V gene. The CDR3 runs 14 residues. CDR3 sequence reads: CASTGLAPPDEQFF. In DNA form, the CDR3 reads TGTGCCAGCACTGGGCTGGCTCCCCCGGATGAGCAGTTCTTC.

In its sample, this clone was seen once. The V gene is TRBV6-5, the J gene TRBJ1-5; no clear D. Trimming stripped 2 bases from V and 6 bases from J, with 5 bases between. CDR1 is MNHEY and CDR2 is SVGAGI in the germline V gene. CDR3 length: 12 amino acids. The CDR3 reads CASSYNPQPQHF. CDR3 in DNA: TGTGCCAGCAGTTACAATCCTCAGCCCCAGCATTTT.

V is TRBV11-2 and J is TRBJ2-3, with D unclear. Trimming removed 2 bases at V and 5 bases at J, with 14 bases between. Germline V gene sequence: CDR1 SGHAT, CDR2 FQNNGV. CDR3 length: 15 amino acids. The CDR3 spells CASSLTPRNRDTQYF. Here the CDR3 DNA reads TGTGCCAGCAGCTTAACTCCCCGGAATCGAGATACGCAGTATTTT.

The J gene is TRBJ1-2, the V gene TRBV19; D is ambiguous. The germline V and J ends were trimmed by 7 bases and 2 bases, with 8 bases remaining between them. The germline CDR1 and CDR2 sequences are LNHDA and SQIVND (reference sequence). The CDR3 has 12 residues. In nucleotides, the CDR3 is TGTGCCAGTAATACAGAGAACTATGGCTACACCTTC. It encodes CASNTENYGYTF.

This clone was found once. This chain connects TRBV9 to TRBJ1-2; D is unclear. The CDR3 covers 13 residues. V gave up 3 bases and J gave up 6 bases, with 12 bases separating them. Per germline, CDR1 SGDLS and CDR2 YYNGEE. CDR3 in amino acids: CASSGTRRDGYTF. The CDR3 DNA reads as TGTGCCAGCAGCGGGACCCGGAGGGATGGCTACACCTTC.

This chain connects TRBV28 to TRBJ1-1; D unclear. In germline, CDR1 is MDHEN, CDR2 SYDVKM. The V and J ends lost 4 bases and 3 bases respectively, with 12 bases between them. This CDR3 is 14 amino acids long. This chain's CDR3 is CASSYGPIYTEAFF. CDR3 in DNA: TGTGCCAGCAGTTACGGACCGATTTACACTGAAGCTTTCTTT.

This sequence joins TRBV14 and TRBJ1-1, with D tentatively TRBD1 (5 bases). V was pared by 0 bases and J by 8 bases, with 10 bases between. CDR1 SGHDN and CDR2 FVKESK come from the germline V gene. CDR3 length equals 13 residues. The CDR3: CASSQEGVLEAFF. CDR3 in DNA: TGTGCCAGCAGCCAAGAGGGGGTTCTGGAAGCTTTCTTT.

The chain uses TRBV5-1 and TRBJ2-1, with 9 bases lining up with TRBD1. The V segment lost 4 bases and the J segment 8 bases; nucleotides outside the gene matches: 13. The length of the CDR3 is 16 residues. Germline values: CDR1 SGHRS, CDR2 YFSETQ. The CDR3 nucleotides are TGCGCCAGCAGCGAAGCAGGAACAGGGGGCCTCCATGAGCAGTTCTTC. Protein product: CASSEAGTGGLHEQFF.

The rearrangement links TRBV9 to TRBJ2-3; no reliable D call. V was pared by 3 bases and J by 3 bases, with 5 bases between. The CDR3 is 12 amino acids. Germline values: CDR1 SGDLS, CDR2 YYNGEE. The CDR3 bases are TGTGCCAGCAGCGCTTTGACAGATACGCAGTATTTT. Translating gives CASSALTDTQYF.

The V and J genes are TRBV11-3 and TRBJ2-2; D may match TRBD1 or TRBD2 (5 bases each). The V and J ends lost 5 bases and 3 bases respectively, with 16 bases between them. Germline CDR1 and CDR2: SGHNT and YENEEA. The CDR3 contains 16 residues. Here the CDR3 reads CASSARLGVDTGELFF. The DNA of the CDR3 is TGTGCCAGCAGCGCGAGGCTGGGGGTAGACACCGGGGAGCTGTTTTTT.

A few counts support this clone. The chain is built from TRBV5-1 and TRBJ2-2; D may be TRBD1 (6 bases). The CDR3 totals 14 residues. The germline gives CDR1 SGHRS, CDR2 YFSETQ. V was pared by 7 bases and J by 6 bases, with 16 bases between. The CDR3 spells CASAPSGQSGELFF. The CDR3 DNA reads as TGCGCCAGCGCGCCGTCCGGACAGTCCGGGGAGCTGTTTTTT. Based on the CDR3 plus reference TRBV5-1 and TRBJ2-2, the full variable domain is KAGVTQTPRYLIKTRGQQVTLSCSPISGHRSVSWYQQTPGQGLQFLFEYFSETQRNKGNFPGRFSGRQFSNSRSEMNVSTLELGDSALYLCASAPSGQSGELFFGEGSRLTVL.

J is TRBJ2-2 and V is TRBV15; a possible D gene is TRBD1 (6 bases). Germline CDR1 and CDR2: LNHNV and YYDKDF (reference sequence). V lost 8 bases, J lost 0 bases, and 10 bases lay in between. The CDR3 sequence is 14 residues long. CDR3 sequence reads: CATGTGSNTGELFF. The CDR3 region has the DNA TGTGCCACCGGAACAGGGTCGAACACCGGGGAGCTGTTTTTT. The variable domain in full, completed from reference TRBV15 and TRBJ2-2, reads DAMVIQNPRYQVTQFGKPVTLSCSQTLNHNVMYWYQQKSSQAPKLLFHYYDKDFNNEADTPDNFQSRRPNTSFCFLDIRSPGLGDTAMYLCATGTGSNTGELFFGEGSRLTVL.

The rearrangement links TRBV9 to TRBJ1-2; 9 bases are a match to TRBD1. The V gene's germline CDR1 is SGDLS and CDR2 YYNGEE. The V gene end was trimmed by 0 bases and the J gene end by 4 bases; junction bases not matched to a gene: 7. The length of the CDR3 is 16 residues. The CDR3 sequence is CASSVGGTGLVYGYTF. Here the CDR3 DNA reads TGTGCCAGCAGCGTAGGGGGGACAGGGCTAGTCTATGGCTACACCTTC.

V gene TRBV4-3 combines with J gene TRBJ2-6, with D hard to call. From germline, CDR1 is LGHNA and CDR2 YSLEER. V dropped 1 base and J dropped 0 bases, with 7 bases sitting between them. There are 16 residues in the CDR3. The CDR3 region has the DNA TGCGCCAGCAGCCAAGTGCAGAACTCTGGGGCCAACGTCCTGACTTTC. Amino acid sequence: CASSQVQNSGANVLTF.

V is TRBV19 and J is TRBJ1-6, with TRBD1 as a possible D gene (6 bases). V was clipped by 4 bases and J by 9 bases, with 16 bases between them. CDR3 size: 15 residues. In germline, CDR1 is LNHDA, CDR2 SQIVND (reference sequence). CDR3 DNA: TGTGCCAGTAGTACGCCTACAGGGATTGGTTCACCCCTCCACTTT. Protein sequence: CASSTPTGIGSPLHF.

The rearrangement uses TRBV27 and TRBJ2-5, with TRBD1 identical over 7 bases. In germline, CDR1 is MNHEY, CDR2 SMNVEV (reference sequence). The CDR3 loop spans 13 amino acids. V lost 1 base to trimming and J lost 7 bases; unmatched junction nucleotides: 3. CDR3 bases: TGTGCCAGCAGTTTATTAGGGGGCTCGACCCAGTACTTC. Its protein is CASSLLGGSTQYF.

The CDR3 bases are TGTGCCAGCACCCTTTCCGGCCGGGGGGACTATGGCTACACCTTC. It encodes CASTLSGRGDYGYTF. This rearrangement joins TRBV5-3 to TRBJ1-2; possible D gene TRBD1, 5 bases. TRBV5-3 is treated as an ORF (open reading frame) with a function not yet certain. With 8 bases removed from V and 3 bases from J, the gap between germline ends came to 20 bases. This CDR3 spans 15 amino acids.